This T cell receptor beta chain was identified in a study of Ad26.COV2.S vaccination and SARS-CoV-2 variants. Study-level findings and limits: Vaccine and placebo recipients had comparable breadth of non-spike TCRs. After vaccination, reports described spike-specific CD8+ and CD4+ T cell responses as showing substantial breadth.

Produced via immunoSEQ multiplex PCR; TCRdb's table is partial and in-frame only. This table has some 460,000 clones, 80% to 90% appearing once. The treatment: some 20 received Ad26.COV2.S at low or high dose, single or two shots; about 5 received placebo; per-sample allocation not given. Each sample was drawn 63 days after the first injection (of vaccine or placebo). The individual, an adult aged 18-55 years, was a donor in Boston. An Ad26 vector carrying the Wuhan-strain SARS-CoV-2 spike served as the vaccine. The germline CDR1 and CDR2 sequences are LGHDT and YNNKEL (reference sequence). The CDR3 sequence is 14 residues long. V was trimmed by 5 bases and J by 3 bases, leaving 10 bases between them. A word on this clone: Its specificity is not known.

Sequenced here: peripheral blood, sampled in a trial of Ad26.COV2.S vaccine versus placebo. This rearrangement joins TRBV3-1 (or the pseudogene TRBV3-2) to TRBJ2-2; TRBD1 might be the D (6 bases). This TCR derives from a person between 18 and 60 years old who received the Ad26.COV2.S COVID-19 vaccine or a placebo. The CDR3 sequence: CASSGDTHTGELFF. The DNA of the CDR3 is TGTGCCAGCAGCGGGGACACCCACACCGGGGAGCTGTTTTTT.